Described below is a single T cell receptor (beta chain) sequence and its context. What it binds is not known. CDR1 SGHTA and CDR2 FQGTGA come from the germline V gene. Trimming took 0 bases from V and 3 from J, leaving 18 bases between them. This CDR3 spans 18 amino acids. This sample is drawn from a study of shared clonotypes between healthy human individuals. CD45RO-negative, CCR7-positively selected cells formed the naive CD8 fraction, excluding terminally differentiated effector memory CD45RA+ cells. Study results and caveats: There were few donors, and this limited the genetic and exposure-history diversity represented. Estimated richness was generally greater in naive than memory subsets. Around 5% of naive CD4 clonotypes were common to a few donors.

Assay used: immunoSEQ multiplex PCR; TCRdb lists only in-frame clones, some missing. The data hold about 2,100,000 clones, with about 92% observed a single time. The rearrangement links TRBV7-3 to TRBJ2-1; weak D call: TRBD2 (5 bases). Sequenced: naive CD8+ T cells from PBMCs. This receptor was obtained from a man between 18 and 35 years old in good health. Some clones in this sample may be carry-over from other donors' samples. CDR3 loop: CASSLTYYDGLNYNEQFF. CDR3 DNA sequence: TGTGCCAGCAGCTTAACTTATTACGACGGACTGAACTACAATGAGCAGTTCTTC.